Listed here are 32 T cell receptor beta chains from one sample, sequenced in a study of blood T cell repertoires in COVID-19. Method: immunoSEQ multiplex PCR; TCRdb's copy keeps in-frame clones and lacks some. The repertoire holds around 99,000 clones, 90% seen once, with about 5.5% in the top ten. What was sequenced was peripheral blood. The receptors shown here come from a man between 50 and 59 years old with acute or convalescent COVID-19.

The V and J genes are TRBV6-5 and TRBJ2-2, with D possibly matching TRBD2 (6 bases). The CDR3 contains 16 residues. V gave up 3 bases and J gave up 4 bases, with 15 bases separating them. The germline V gene has CDR1 MNHEY and CDR2 SVGAGI. As DNA, the CDR3 is TGTGCCAGCAGTTATGAACGGGAGTGGGCCACCGGGGAGCTGTTTTTT. This translates into CASSYEREWATGELFF.

The rearrangement joins TRBV24-1 to TRBJ2-1; 10 nucleotides agree with TRBD2. The junction had 11 bases not matched to a gene; V was cut back by 4 bases and J by 6 bases. Looked up from germline, CDR1 is KGHDR and CDR2 is SFDVKD. The CDR3 loop spans 17 amino acids. The CDR3 nucleotides are TGTGCCACCAGTGACCCGAAACTAGCGGGGACACGCAATGAGCAGTTCTTC. Its translation is CATSDPKLAGTRNEQFF.

The chain couples TRBV5-1 to TRBJ2-2, with D maybe TRBD2 (6 bases). The CDR3 runs 13 residues. The V end was cut by 3 bases, the J end by 4 bases, with 7 bases between. Per germline, CDR1 SGHRS and CDR2 YFSETQ. This CDR3 is CASSSGGTGELFF. In nucleotides, the CDR3 is TGCGCCAGCAGCTCCGGGGGCACCGGGGAGCTGTTTTTT.

The chain couples TRBV5-1 to TRBJ2-1; maybe TRBD2 (6 bases). The CDR3 length is 15 residues. Per germline, CDR1 SGHRS and CDR2 YFSETQ. The V end lost 4 bases, the J end lost 0 bases, and 11 bases lay between the germline ends. The CDR3 here is CASSLEGLSYNEQFF. CDR3 sequence (DNA): TGCGCCAGCAGCCTGGAGGGACTCTCCTACAATGAGCAGTTCTTC. Variable domain in full (rest from reference TRBV5-1 and TRBJ2-1): KAGVTQTPRYLIKTRGQQVTLSCSPISGHRSVSWYQQTPGQGLQFLFEYFSETQRNKGNFPGRFSGRQFSNSRSEMNVSTLELGDSALYLCASSLEGLSYNEQFFGPGTRLTVL.

This clone was detected only a few times. The chain employs TRBV4-1 and TRBJ2-3; no definite D call. The CDR3 has 16 amino acids. Per the germline V gene, CDR1 is MGHRA and CDR2 is YSYEKL. V lost 1 base and J 0 bases, leaving 11 bases between the germline ends. This CDR3 is CASSQVAVLSTDTQYF. For the CDR3, the DNA is TGCGCCAGCAGCCAAGTGGCGGTCCTTAGCACAGATACGCAGTATTTT.

The chain couples TRBV10-3 to TRBJ2-1; 7 bases are shared with TRBD2. There are 15 residues in the CDR3. Germline-derived CDR1 and CDR2 are ENHRY and SYGVKD. The V segment lost 5 bases and the J segment 5 bases; nucleotides outside the gene matches: 9. CDR3 region: CAISLTSESNNEQFF. CDR3 nucleotides: TGTGCCATCAGTCTTACTAGCGAGTCCAACAATGAGCAGTTCTTC.

The gene calls are TRBV7-9 and TRBJ1-3, with no clear D. Trimming took 1 base from V and 1 from J, leaving 5 bases between them. The germline CDR1 and CDR2 sequences are SEHNR and FQNEAQ (reference sequence). The CDR3 has 14 amino acids. For the CDR3, the DNA is TGTGCCAGCAGCTTAGGCGTTTCTGGAAACACCATATATTTT. Translation: CASSLGVSGNTIYF.

In this sample, this clone turned up once. The rearrangement links TRBV5-6 to TRBJ2-2; D remains ambiguous. Between the trimmed V and J ends, which lost 4 bases and 6 bases, there was a span of 13 bases. The CDR3 runs 14 residues. Germline V gene sequence: CDR1 SGHDT, CDR2 YYEEEE. The DNA for the CDR3 is TGTGCCAGCAGCCCAAATCTCCGGGCCGGGGAGCTGTTTTTT. Translating it yields CASSPNLRAGELFF.

The table lists this clone with a count of one. This chain connects TRBV30 to TRBJ2-7, with D possibly being TRBD1 (6 bases). The V and J ends lost 4 bases and 1 base respectively, with 14 bases between them. Germline V lookup: CDR1 GTSNPN, CDR2 SVGIG (reference sequence). This CDR3 comprises 14 residues. CDR3: CAWKGDNWSYEQYF. DNA of the CDR3: TGTGCCTGGAAGGGGGACAATTGGTCCTACGAGCAGTACTTC.

The V gene is TRBV7-2, the J gene TRBJ1-2; a weak D match, TRBD1 (5 bases). CDR1 and CDR2 from the germline V gene are SGHTA and FQGNSA. V shed 5 bases and J shed 8 bases, with 15 bases lying between them. CDR3 length: 13 amino acids. In DNA form, the CDR3 reads TGTGCCAGCAGCCGATTGGGGGGGGTAGGCTACACCTTC. Amino acids: CASSRLGGVGYTF.

This clone was counted a few times. The rearrangement joins TRBV9 to TRBJ1-1, with 10 bases aligning to TRBD1. Trimming cost V 5 bases and J 0 bases; bases outside gene matches: 4. Germline V lookup: CDR1 SGDLS, CDR2 YYNGEE. This CDR3 has 15 amino acids. CDR3 amino acids: CASRTGQGMNTEAFF. CDR3 in DNA: TGTGCCAGCAGAACGGGACAGGGGATGAACACTGAAGCTTTCTTT.

The chain joins TRBV23-1 to TRBJ2-3; 12 positions agree with TRBD2. TRBV23-1 is treated as an ORF (open reading frame) with a function not yet certain. The V segment lost 2 bases and the J segment 4 bases; nucleotides outside the gene matches: 7. The CDR3 is 17 amino acids. The CDR3 DNA is TGCGCCAGCAGTCAACGGAGGACTAGCGGGATCCCAGATACGCAGTATTTT. It yields the protein CASSQRRTSGIPDTQYF.

Here the CDR3 reads CASSLDGLTDTQYF. For the CDR3, the DNA is TGTGCCAGCAGCTTAGATGGGCTCACAGATACGCAGTATTTT. The chain uses TRBV11-2 and TRBJ2-3; D is undetermined. Per germline, CDR1 SGHAT and CDR2 FQNNGV. V was shortened by 0 bases and J by 2 bases, with 6 bases between the two germline ends. The CDR3 runs to 14 residues.

V is TRBV4-3 and J is TRBJ1-4, with 10 positions matching TRBD1. There are 19 residues in the CDR3. Unmatched junction bases numbered 7, after V lost 0 bases and J lost 0 bases. CDR1 LGHNA and CDR2 YSLEER come from the germline V gene. The CDR3 sequence is CASSQDGTGVFATNEKLFF. The CDR3 coding sequence is TGCGCCAGCAGCCAAGATGGGACAGGGGTATTTGCAACTAATGAAAAACTGTTTTTT.

This clone was detected once. The chain uses TRBV1 and TRBJ2-5; the D call TRBD1 from the table was never checked on the DNA. TRBV1 is marked as a pseudogene. The CDR3 loop spans 17 amino acids. The CDR3 bases are TGCACCAGCAGCCATACCCGGGACAGGGGGCCGGGAGAGACCCAGTACTTC. Amino acids: CTSSHTRDRGPGETQYF.

The chain has TRBV6-5 and TRBJ2-7; weak D call: TRBD1 (5 bases). Germline CDR1 MNHEY, CDR2 SVGAGI. V lost 6 bases and J 3 bases, leaving 9 bases between the germline ends. This CDR3 has 12 residues. The CDR3 sequence: CASSDSDYEQYF. CDR3 DNA: TGTGCCAGCAGCGACAGCGACTACGAGCAGTACTTC.

The rearrangement joins TRBV9 to TRBJ2-7; 7 positions match TRBD1. CDR3 length equals 16 residues. Germline CDR1 reads SGDLS; CDR2 reads YYNGEE. V lost 0 bases, J lost 3 bases, and 9 bases stayed unmatched. The CDR3 region is CASSVAPGDRGYEQYF. The CDR3 bases are TGTGCCAGCAGCGTAGCTCCAGGGGACAGAGGCTACGAGCAGTACTTC.

The rearrangement links TRBV2 to TRBJ1-6, with TRBD1 as a possible D gene (6 bases). The CDR3 is made up of 15 amino acids. Germline lookup yields CDR1 SNHLY and CDR2 FYNNEI. Trimming pared 5 bases from V and 5 bases from J, leaving 13 bases between. The CDR3 region is CASSPRQAHNSPLHF. CDR3 bases: TGTGCCAGCAGTCCCAGACAGGCCCATAATTCACCCCTCCACTTT. Together with reference TRBV2 and TRBJ1-6, the CDR3 gives the full variable domain: EPEVTQTPSHQVTQMGQEVILRCVPISNHLYFYWYRQILGQKVEFLVSFYNNEISEKSEIFDDQFSVERPDGSNFTLKIRSTKLEDSAMYFCASSPRQAHNSPLHFGNGTRLTVT.

The chain recombines TRBV9 with TRBJ1-1, with TRBD1 identical over 7 bases. V shed 3 bases and J 4 bases; nucleotides not matched to a gene: 6. The germline V gene has CDR1 SGDLS and CDR2 YYNGEE. The CDR3 length is 14 residues. CDR3 nucleotide sequence: TGTGCCAGCAGCGAACAGGGGTTGGGCACTGAAGCTTTCTTT. It yields the protein CASSEQGLGTEAFF. Full variable domain (outside the CDR3, taken from reference TRBV9 and TRBJ1-1): DSGVTQTPKHLITATGQRVTLRCSPRSGDLSVYWYQQSLDQGLQFLIQYYNGEERAKGNILERFSAQQFPDLHSELNLSSLELGDSALYFCASSEQGLGTEAFFGQGTRLTVV.

This rearrangement joins TRBV7-9 to TRBJ1-1, with D perhaps TRBD1 (5 bases). The CDR3 has 14 amino acids. Germline CDR1 and CDR2: SEHNR and FQNEAQ (reference sequence). Trimming stripped 5 bases from V and 0 bases from J, with 10 bases between. The CDR3 DNA is TGTGCCAGCAGCAGACAGAACTTGAACACTGAAGCTTTCTTT. Protein sequence: CASSRQNLNTEAFF.

The V gene is TRBV6-5, the J gene TRBJ2-5; maybe TRBD2 (6 bases). CDR1 and CDR2 (germline): MNHEY, SVGAGI. V was trimmed by 5 bases and J by 4 bases, leaving 14 bases between them. CDR3 size: 14 residues. The CDR3 sequence: CASSRIGGLETQYF. The CDR3 DNA reads as TGTGCCAGCAGTCGAATCGGGGGATTAGAGACCCAGTACTTC.

This sequence joins TRBV6-6 and TRBJ1-1; D unclear. Trimming removed 0 bases from V and 0 bases from J, with 5 bases in between. CDR3 length: 14 residues. In germline, CDR1 is MNHNY, CDR2 SVGAGI (reference sequence). For the CDR3, the DNA is TGTGCCAGCAGTTACTCCTCGTTGAACACTGAAGCTTTCTTT. Amino acids: CASSYSSLNTEAFF.

CDR3 bases: TGTGCCAGCAGCTTAGGAGGTGTTCCCGTTTCCGAGCAGTACTTC. Translating it yields CASSLGGVPVSEQYF. V and J are TRBV7-9 and TRBJ2-7; no definite D call. V was clipped by 1 base and J by 6 bases, with 16 bases between them. This CDR3 contains 15 residues. Looked up from germline, CDR1 is SEHNR and CDR2 is FQNEAQ (reference sequence).

The CDR3 DNA reads as TGCAGCGTTGCAGGCTCTCTTCTGAACACTGAAGCTTTCTTT. Its protein is CSVAGSLLNTEAFF. The chain links TRBV29-1 to TRBJ1-1; D gene uncertain. V was trimmed by 4 bases and J by 0 bases, leaving 12 bases between them. CDR3 length: 14 amino acids. Germline V gene lookup returns CDR1 SQVTM and CDR2 ANQGSEA.

The rearrangement links TRBV6-5 to TRBJ2-7, with D maybe TRBD1 (8 bases). Germline loops: CDR1 MNHEY, CDR2 SVGAGI. The CDR3 loop spans 15 amino acids. Trimming removed 6 bases at V and 2 bases at J, with 17 bases between. CDR3 protein: CASSGEQGGAYEQYF. The CDR3 DNA is TGTGCCAGCAGCGGGGAACAGGGGGGGGCCTACGAGCAGTACTTC.

This chain connects TRBV9 to TRBJ2-7; TRBD2 aligns across 8 bases. The CDR3 totals 15 residues. With V trimmed by 3 bases and J by 1 base, 6 bases remained unmatched. Looked up from germline, CDR1 is SGDLS and CDR2 is YYNGEE. For the CDR3, the DNA is TGTGCCAGCAGCGAACGGGAGGGATTATCCTACGAGCAGTACTTC. As protein: CASSEREGLSYEQYF.

This clone showed up just a few times. The J gene is TRBJ1-1, the V gene TRBV27, with no clear D. The germline CDR1 and CDR2 sequences are MNHEY and SMNVEV (reference sequence). This CDR3 comprises 16 residues. Trimming left V 0 bases short and J 0 bases short, with 11 bases between. The CDR3 DNA is TGTGCCAGCAGTTTATCCGCGGGCTTACTGAACACTGAAGCTTTCTTT. Translating it yields CASSLSAGLLNTEAFF.

The V and J genes are TRBV4-3 and TRBJ2-2; 9 bases are shared with TRBD2. Germline assignment: CDR1 LGHNA and CDR2 YSLEER. The V and J ends lost 1 base and 5 bases, in that order; junction bases with no gene match: 8. This CDR3 region has 17 residues. CDR3 nucleotide sequence: TGCGCCAGCAGCCAAGCGTTGACTAGCGGCAGAACCGGGGAGCTGTTTTTT. Translating it yields CASSQALTSGRTGELFF.

J is TRBJ2-7 and V is TRBV5-1, with TRBD2 matching over 8 bases. V shed 2 bases and J 2 bases; nucleotides not matched to a gene: 6. The V gene's germline CDR1 is SGHRS and CDR2 YFSETQ. This CDR3 contains 15 residues. CDR3 protein: CASSLTSGSTYEQYF. CDR3 DNA sequence: TGCGCCAGCAGCTTAACTAGCGGTTCTACCTACGAGCAGTACTTC.

CDR3 coding DNA: TGTGCCAGCTCACCAGTCCTGGGGAGATACCAAGAGACCCAGTACTTC. Protein: CASSPVLGRYQETQYF. The rearrangement uses TRBV18 and TRBJ2-5; D may be TRBD2 (5 bases). Trimming cost V 2 bases and J 0 bases, with 13 bases left between them. The CDR3 sequence is 16 residues long. Germline loops: CDR1 KGHSH, CDR2 LQKENI.

The sample holds one count of this clone. The chain carries TRBV10-2 and TRBJ2-1; 8 bases line up with TRBD2. CDR3 length: 16 residues. With V trimmed by 0 bases and J by 7 bases, 8 bases remained unmatched. The germline V gene has CDR1 WSHSY and CDR2 SAAADI. The CDR3 sequence is CASSESGSGGSNEQFF. In nucleotides, the CDR3 is TGCGCCAGCAGTGAGTCGGGCAGCGGGGGTAGTAATGAGCAGTTCTTC.

The chain joins TRBV9 to TRBJ2-1; TRBD2 aligns across 11 bases. Germline values: CDR1 SGDLS, CDR2 YYNGEE. The J segment lost 4 bases and the V segment lost 0 bases, leaving 18 bases of the junction unmatched. This CDR3 has 21 amino acids. The CDR3 sequence is CASSVVALAGVIGDRYNEQFF. As DNA, the CDR3 is TGTGCCAGCAGCGTAGTGGCACTAGCGGGAGTAATAGGGGATCGGTACAATGAGCAGTTCTTC.